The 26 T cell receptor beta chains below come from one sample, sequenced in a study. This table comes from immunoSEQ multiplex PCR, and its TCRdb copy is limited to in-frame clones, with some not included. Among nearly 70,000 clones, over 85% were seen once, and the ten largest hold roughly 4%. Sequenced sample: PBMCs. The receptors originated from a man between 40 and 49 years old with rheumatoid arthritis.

CDR3 loop: CASSVDHRPAYEQYF. The DNA for the CDR3 is TGTGCCAGCAGCGTAGATCACAGACCAGCGTACGAGCAGTACTTC. The chain joins TRBV9 to TRBJ2-7, with unresolved D. CDR1 is SGDLS, CDR2 YYNGEE, per germline. V lost 0 bases, J lost 4 bases, and 14 bases lay in between. CDR3 length: 15 residues.

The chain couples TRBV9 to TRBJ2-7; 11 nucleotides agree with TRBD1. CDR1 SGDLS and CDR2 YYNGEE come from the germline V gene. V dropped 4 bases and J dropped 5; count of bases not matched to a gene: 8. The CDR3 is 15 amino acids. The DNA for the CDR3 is TGTGCCAGCAGCCCAAAGCGGGACAGGGGGAACGAGCAGTACTTC. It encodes CASSPKRDRGNEQYF.

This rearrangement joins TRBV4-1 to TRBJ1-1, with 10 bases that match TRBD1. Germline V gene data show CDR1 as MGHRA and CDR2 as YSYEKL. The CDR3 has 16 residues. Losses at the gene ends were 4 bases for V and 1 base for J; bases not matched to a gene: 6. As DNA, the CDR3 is TGCGCCAGCAGCCCGGGGACAGGGGAGGCGAACACTGAAGCTTTCTTT. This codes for CASSPGTGEANTEAFF.

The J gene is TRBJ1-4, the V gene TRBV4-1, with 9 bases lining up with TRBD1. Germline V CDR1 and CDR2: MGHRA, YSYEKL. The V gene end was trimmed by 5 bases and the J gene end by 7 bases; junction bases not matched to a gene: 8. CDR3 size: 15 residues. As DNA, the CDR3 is TGCGCCAGCAGCTTACAGGGGGCCCTTGGTGAAAAACTGTTTTTT. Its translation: CASSLQGALGEKLFF.

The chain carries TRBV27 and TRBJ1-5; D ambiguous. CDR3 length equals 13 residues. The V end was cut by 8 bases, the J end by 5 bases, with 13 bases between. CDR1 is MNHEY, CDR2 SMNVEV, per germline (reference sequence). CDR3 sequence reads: CASGPRKHQPQHF. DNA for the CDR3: TGTGCCAGCGGACCTCGGAAGCATCAGCCCCAGCATTTT.

CDR3 protein: CAISEDPSGSSYEQYF. The CDR3 DNA follows: TGTGCCATCAGTGAGGATCCTAGCGGGAGCTCCTACGAGCAGTACTTC. The rearrangement uses TRBV10-3 and TRBJ2-7; TRBD2 agrees at 10 bases. The J segment lost 0 bases and the V segment lost 2 bases, leaving 4 bases of the junction unmatched. Germline CDR1 and CDR2: ENHRY and SYGVKD. This CDR3 is built from 16 residues.

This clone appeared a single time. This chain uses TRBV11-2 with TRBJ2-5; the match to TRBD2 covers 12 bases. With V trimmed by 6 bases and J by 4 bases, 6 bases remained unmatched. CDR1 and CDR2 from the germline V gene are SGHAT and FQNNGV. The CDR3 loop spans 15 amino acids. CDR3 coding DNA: TGTGCCAGCAGGAGACTAGCGGGAGCAGGAGAGACCCAGTACTTC. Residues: CASRRLAGAGETQYF. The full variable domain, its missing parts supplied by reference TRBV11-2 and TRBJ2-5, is EAGVAQSPRYKIIEKRQSVAFWCNPISGHATLYWYQQILGQGPKLLIQFQNNGVVDDSQLPKDRFSAERLKGVDSTLKIQPAKLEDSAVYLCASRRLAGAGETQYFGPGTRLLVL.

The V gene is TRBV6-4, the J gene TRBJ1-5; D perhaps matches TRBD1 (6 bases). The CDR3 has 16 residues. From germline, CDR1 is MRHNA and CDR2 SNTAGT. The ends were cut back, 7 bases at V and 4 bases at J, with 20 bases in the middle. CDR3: CASKTTGRRENQPQHF. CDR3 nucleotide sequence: TGTGCCAGCAAGACAACAGGGAGGAGGGAGAATCAGCCCCAGCATTTT.

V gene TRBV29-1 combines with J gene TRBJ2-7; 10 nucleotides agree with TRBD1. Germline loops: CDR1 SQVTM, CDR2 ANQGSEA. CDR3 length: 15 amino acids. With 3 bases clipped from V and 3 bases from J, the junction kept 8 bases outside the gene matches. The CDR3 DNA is TGCAGCGTTGATCTCGGTGGACAGGGGGTCTACGAGCAGTACTTC. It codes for CSVDLGGQGVYEQYF.

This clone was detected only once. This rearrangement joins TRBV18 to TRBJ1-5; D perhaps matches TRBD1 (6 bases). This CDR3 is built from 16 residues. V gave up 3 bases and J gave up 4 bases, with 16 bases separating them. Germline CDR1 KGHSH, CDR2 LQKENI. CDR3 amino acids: CASSPSRIGGNQPQHF. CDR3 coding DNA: TGTGCCAGCTCACCCTCAAGAATAGGGGGGAATCAGCCCCAGCATTTT.

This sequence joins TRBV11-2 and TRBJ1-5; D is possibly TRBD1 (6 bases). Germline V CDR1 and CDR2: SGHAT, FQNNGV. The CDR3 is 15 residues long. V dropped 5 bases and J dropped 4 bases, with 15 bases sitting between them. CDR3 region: CASSLKQGGNQPQHF. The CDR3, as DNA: TGTGCCAGCAGCCTCAAACAGGGAGGGAATCAGCCCCAGCATTTT.

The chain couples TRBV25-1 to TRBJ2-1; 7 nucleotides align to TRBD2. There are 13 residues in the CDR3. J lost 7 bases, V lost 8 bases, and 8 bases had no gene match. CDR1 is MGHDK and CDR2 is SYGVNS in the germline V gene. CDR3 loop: CASRTREGNEQFF. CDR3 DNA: TGTGCCAGCCGGACTAGAGAGGGGAATGAGCAGTTCTTC.

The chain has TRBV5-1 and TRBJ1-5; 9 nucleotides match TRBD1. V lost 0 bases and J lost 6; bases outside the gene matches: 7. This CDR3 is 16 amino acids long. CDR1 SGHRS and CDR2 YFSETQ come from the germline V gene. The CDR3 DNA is TGCGCCAGCAGCTTGGAGCCGGGACAGGGCTTTCAGCCCCAGCATTTT. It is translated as CASSLEPGQGFQPQHF.

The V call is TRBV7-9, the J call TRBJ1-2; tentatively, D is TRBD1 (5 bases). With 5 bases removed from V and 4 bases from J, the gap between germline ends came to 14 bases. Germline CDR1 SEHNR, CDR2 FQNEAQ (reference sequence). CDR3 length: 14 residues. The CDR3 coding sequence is TGTGCCAGCAGCGGGGCGGGGGGACTCTATGGCTACACCTTC. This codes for CASSGAGGLYGYTF.

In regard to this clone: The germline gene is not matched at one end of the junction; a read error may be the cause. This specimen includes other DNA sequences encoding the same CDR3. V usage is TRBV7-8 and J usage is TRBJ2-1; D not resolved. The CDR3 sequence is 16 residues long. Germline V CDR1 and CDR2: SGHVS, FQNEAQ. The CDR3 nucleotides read TGTGCTAGCAGGACCGGTCTCGGTGGGGTTAGAAATGAGCAGTTCTTC. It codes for CASRTGLGGVRNEQFF.

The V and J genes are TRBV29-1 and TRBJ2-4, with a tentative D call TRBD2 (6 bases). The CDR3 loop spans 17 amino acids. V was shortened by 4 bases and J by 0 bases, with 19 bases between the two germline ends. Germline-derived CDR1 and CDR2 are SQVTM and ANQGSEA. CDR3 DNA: TGCAGCGTTGTAAGGAGGAGCGGAGGGCTAGCCAAAAACATTCAGTACTTC. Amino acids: CSVVRRSGGLAKNIQYF.

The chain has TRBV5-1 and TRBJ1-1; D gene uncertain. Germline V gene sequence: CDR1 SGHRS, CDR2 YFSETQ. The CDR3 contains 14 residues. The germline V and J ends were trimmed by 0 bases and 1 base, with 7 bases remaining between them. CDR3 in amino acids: CASSLVSGNTEAFF. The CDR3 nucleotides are TGCGCCAGCAGCTTGGTGTCGGGGAACACTGAAGCTTTCTTT.

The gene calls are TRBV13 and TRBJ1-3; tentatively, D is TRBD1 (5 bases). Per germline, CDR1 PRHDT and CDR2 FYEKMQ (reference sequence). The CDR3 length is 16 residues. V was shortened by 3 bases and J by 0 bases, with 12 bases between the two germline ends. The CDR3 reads CASSLGPILSGNTIYF. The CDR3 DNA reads TGTGCCAGCAGCTTGGGACCGATCCTCTCTGGAAACACCATATATTTT. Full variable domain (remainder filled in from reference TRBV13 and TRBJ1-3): AAGVIQSPRHLIKEKRETATLKCYPIPRHDTVYWYQQGPGQDPQFLISFYEKMQSDKGSIPDRFSAQQFSDYHSELNMSSLELGDSALYFCASSLGPILSGNTIYFGEGSWLTVV.

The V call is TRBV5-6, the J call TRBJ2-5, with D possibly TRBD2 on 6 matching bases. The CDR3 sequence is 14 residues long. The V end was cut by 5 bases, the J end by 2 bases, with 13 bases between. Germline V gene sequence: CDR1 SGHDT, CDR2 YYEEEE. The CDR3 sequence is CASSLLGGQETQYF. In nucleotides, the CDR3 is TGTGCCAGCAGTCTCCTCGGGGGTCAAGAGACCCAGTACTTC.

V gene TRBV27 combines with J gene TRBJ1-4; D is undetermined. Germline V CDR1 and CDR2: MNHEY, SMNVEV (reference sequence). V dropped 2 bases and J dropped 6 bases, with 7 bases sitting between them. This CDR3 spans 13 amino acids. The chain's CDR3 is CASSLRRDEKLFF. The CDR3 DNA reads TGTGCCAGCAGTTTACGGCGGGATGAAAAACTGTTTTTT.

The CDR3 DNA follows: TGTGCCAGCAGTTTATGGCCAGGGGGCAATCAGCCCCAGCATTTT. Its protein product is CASSLWPGGNQPQHF. The V gene is TRBV28, the J gene TRBJ1-5, with TRBD1 as a possible D gene (6 bases). Per the germline V gene, CDR1 is MDHEN and CDR2 is SYDVKM. CDR3 length: 15 residues. The V end was cut by 0 bases, the J end by 2 bases, with 8 bases between. The full variable domain, in which reference TRBV28 and TRBJ1-5 provide the parts outside the CDR3, is DVKVTQSSRYLVKRTGEKVFLECVQDMDHENMFWYRQDPGLGLRLIYFSYDVKMKEKGDIPEGYSVSREKKERFSLILESASTNQTSMYLCASSLWPGGNQPQHFGDGTRLSIL.

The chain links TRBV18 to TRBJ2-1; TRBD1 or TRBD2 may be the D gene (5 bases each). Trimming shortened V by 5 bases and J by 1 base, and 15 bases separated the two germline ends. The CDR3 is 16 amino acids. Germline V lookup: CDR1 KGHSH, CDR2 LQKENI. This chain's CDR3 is CASSATRGGSYNEQFF. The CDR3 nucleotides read TGTGCCAGCTCAGCCACTAGGGGTGGTTCCTACAATGAGCAGTTCTTC.

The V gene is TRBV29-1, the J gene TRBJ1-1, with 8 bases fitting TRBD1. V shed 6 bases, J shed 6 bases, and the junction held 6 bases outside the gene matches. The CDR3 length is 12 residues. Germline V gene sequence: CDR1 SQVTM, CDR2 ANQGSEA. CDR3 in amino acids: CSVDREGAEAFF. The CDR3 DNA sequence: TGCAGCGTGGACAGGGAGGGAGCTGAAGCTTTCTTT.

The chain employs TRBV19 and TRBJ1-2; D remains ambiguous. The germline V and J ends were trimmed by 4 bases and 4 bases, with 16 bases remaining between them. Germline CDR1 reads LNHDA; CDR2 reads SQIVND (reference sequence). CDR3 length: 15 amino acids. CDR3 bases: TGTGCCAGTAGTACCTACCAGGACCGTGTCTATGGCTACACCTTC. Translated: CASSTYQDRVYGYTF.

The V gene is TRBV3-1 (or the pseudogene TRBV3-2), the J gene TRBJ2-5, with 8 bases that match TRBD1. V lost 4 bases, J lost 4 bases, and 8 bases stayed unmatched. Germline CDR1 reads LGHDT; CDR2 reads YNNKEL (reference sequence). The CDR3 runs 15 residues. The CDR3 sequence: CASSRGQGGRETQYF. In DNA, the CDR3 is TGTGCCAGCAGCCGTGGACAGGGAGGACGAGAGACCCAGTACTTC.

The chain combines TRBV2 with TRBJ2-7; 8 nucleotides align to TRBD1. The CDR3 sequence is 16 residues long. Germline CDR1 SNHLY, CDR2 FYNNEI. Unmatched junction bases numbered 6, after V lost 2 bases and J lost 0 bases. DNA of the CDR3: TGTGCCAGCAGTGAAAATGGACAGGGAAGCTCCTACGAGCAGTACTTC. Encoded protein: CASSENGQGSSYEQYF.